This TCR beta chain was profiled in a study of blood T cell repertoires in COVID-19. As for the study in general: Spain, Italy and the United States supplied samples that represented acute and convalescent COVID-19. In each case, the material was cDNA or gDNA derived from T cells, B-cell-depleted T cells, or PBMCs.

Per the original data handling: Amplified reference gene primers provided the basis for estimating nucleated cell counts. Data came from immunoSEQ multiplex PCR; TCRdb stores just in-frame clones and leaves some out. Clone size and V and J calls were adopted from that table, with D and trimming inferred from the DNA. The sample contains around 220,000 clones, more than 60% of which appear only once. The CDR3 runs 16 residues. Per germline, CDR1 LNHDA and CDR2 SQIVND (reference sequence). Trimming at V came to 7 bases and at J to 4 bases, leaving 15 bases not matched to a gene. This clone has only one observation.

The sample comprised peripheral blood. The sequence derives from a woman between 40 and 50 years old with active or convalescent COVID-19. This rearrangement joins TRBV19 to TRBJ1-1; 7 nucleotides agree with TRBD1. CDR3 nucleotides: TGTGCCAGTACCCGCCCCACAGGGGACAGTGGCACTGAAGCTTTCTTT. It is translated as CASTRPTGDSGTEAFF.